A selection of T cell receptor beta chains follows, all from one sample in a study of CD8 T cells in Susac syndrome. TCRdb called the immunoSEQ multiplex PCR reads again in MiXCR, with one record for every CDR3 protein. The sample holds 190,000 or so distinct CDR3 sequences, around 96% seen once. Sample: CD4+ T cells from PBMCs. The receptor source for this set is a human donor with multiple sclerosis. CDR3s include the opening cysteine and the closing phenylalanine or tryptophan. Each record gives: D gene, J gene, V gene, clone size, CDR3 protein, CDR3 DNA. The D gene is left open where the match is weak. Some rows mark clone size as missing; the rest say once, few, many or name a class of expanded clone.

.	TRBJ1-2	TRBV15	.	CATSQSPQPLWGGYTF	TGTGCCACCAGTCAAAGCCCACAGCCTTTGTGGGGCGGCTACACCTTC
TRBD2	TRBJ2-3	TRBV29-1	.	CSVGAGVSTDTQYF	TGCAGCGTAGGGGCGGGGGTGAGCACAGATACGCAGTATTTT
TRBD1	TRBJ2-7	TRBV19	.	CASSMTTGAGSEQYF	TGTGCCAGTAGTATGACGACAGGGGCGGGCTCCGAGCAGTACTTC
.	TRBJ2-5	TRBV12-3/TRBV12-4	.	CASSPFRRGLGETQYF	TGTGCCAGCAGTCCTTTCCGACGGGGGCTAGGAGAGACCCAGTACTTC
.	TRBJ1-2	TRBV5-1	once	CASSLTGGGGYTF	TGCGCCAGCAGCTTGACGGGGGGCGGAGGCTACACCTTC
.	TRBJ2-1	TRBV9	.	CASSVAVSSEQFF	TGTGCCAGCAGCGTAGCTGTGAGTAGTGAGCAGTTCTTC
TRBD1	TRBJ1-3	TRBV30	.	CAWGETGNGNTIYF	TGTGCCTGGGGGGAGACAGGGAATGGAAACACCATATATTTT
.	TRBJ2-7	TRBV6-2/TRBV6-3	.	CASSPRDTAVGEQYF	TGTGCCAGCAGCCCCCGGGACACAGCGGTCGGCGAGCAGTACTTC
TRBD1	TRBJ2-3	TRBV18	.	CASSPVTGDGTQYF	TGTGCCAGCTCACCAGTGACAGGGGACGGTACGCAGTATTTT
TRBD2	TRBJ2-7	TRBV11-1	once	CASRVAGANEQYF	TGTGCCAGCAGGGTAGCGGGAGCTAACGAGCAGTACTTC
.	TRBJ2-2	TRBV20-1	.	CSARDSGTGTTGELFF	TGCAGTGCTAGAGATAGCGGGACAGGGACTACCGGGGAGCTGTTTTTT
.	TRBJ1-2	TRBV3-1	.	CASSQDGGAGYTF	TGTGCCAGCAGCCAAGATGGGGGGGCTGGCTACACCTTC
.	TRBJ1-2	TRBV6-6	.	CASIDYFYGYTF	TGTGCCAGCATTGATTATTTCTATGGCTACACCTTC
TRBD2	TRBJ2-3	TRBV6-5	.	CASRPAGVKDTQYF	TGTGCCAGCAGACCAGCGGGAGTTAAGGATACGCAGTATTTT
.	TRBJ2-1	TRBV4-2	.	CASSFSRSGTNEQFF	TGTGCCAGCAGTTTCTCTAGATCGGGCACCAATGAGCAGTTCTTC
TRBD2	TRBJ2-5	TRBV9	once	CASSVASGGPRGTQYF	TGTGCCAGCAGCGTAGCAAGCGGGGGGCCGAGGGGAACCCAGTACTTC
TRBD1	TRBJ1-5	TRBV11-2	.	CASSEGGQGGNQPQHF	TGTGCCAGCAGCGAAGGCGGACAGGGAGGCAATCAGCCCCAGCATTTT
.	TRBJ2-3	TRBV24-1	.	CATGNLRGDTQYF	TGTGCCACCGGGAACCTCCGGGGCGATACGCAGTATTTT
.	TRBJ1-2	TRBV20-1	.	CSATEDSRHGGYTF	TGCAGTGCTACCGAGGACAGTCGCCATGGTGGCTACACCTTC
TRBD2	TRBJ2-3	TRBV30	.	CAWSGSGGEVDTQYF	TGTGCCTGGAGTGGCTCTGGGGGGGAGGTTGATACGCAGTATTTT
.	TRBJ2-1	TRBV29-1	.	CSVRLVPPGPNEQFF	TGCAGCGTCCGCCTTGTCCCACCGGGTCCCAATGAGCAGTTCTTC
TRBD2	TRBJ2-3	TRBV27	.	CASSSRRTSGGDTQYF	TGTGCCAGCTCCTCCCGGAGGACTAGCGGGGGAGATACGCAGTATTTT
TRBD1	TRBJ1-5	TRBV20-1	.	CSANDREGQPQHF	TGCAGTGCCAACGACAGGGAGGGTCAGCCCCAGCATTTT
.	TRBJ1-5	TRBV18	.	CASSPSWGNQPQHF	TGTGCCAGCTCACCATCGTGGGGCAATCAGCCCCAGCATTTT
.	TRBJ1-5	TRBV19	few	CASSRDINQPQHF	TGTGCCAGCTCGCGGGACATAAATCAGCCCCAGCATTTT
TRBD1	TRBJ2-7	TRBV5-6	.	CASSAQDRDEQYF	TGTGCCAGCAGCGCCCAGGACAGGGACGAGCAGTACTTC
.	TRBJ2-1	TRBV5-1	.	CASSLGLGALLYNEQFF	TGCGCCAGCAGCTTGGGCTTAGGCGCACTCCTATACAATGAGCAGTTCTTC
.	TRBJ2-7	TRBV20-1	.	CSARSLWGGARGEQYF	TGCAGTGCTAGAAGTCTATGGGGCGGAGCAAGGGGGGAGCAGTACTTC
TRBD1	TRBJ2-5	TRBV5-6	.	CASNVIGQAVQETQYF	TGTGCCAGCAACGTAATTGGACAGGCCGTACAAGAGACCCAGTACTTC
.	TRBJ2-2	TRBV27	once	CASSFGQHTGELFF	TGTGCCAGCAGTTTTGGGCAGCACACCGGGGAGCTGTTTTTT
.	TRBJ2-1	TRBV12-3/TRBV12-4	.	CASSLAAGNEQFF	TGTGCCAGCAGTTTAGCGGCTGGCAATGAGCAGTTCTTC
TRBD1	TRBJ2-1	TRBV20-1	.	CSARVGTVNNEQFF	TGCAGTGCTAGAGTAGGGACAGTTAACAATGAGCAGTTCTTC
.	TRBJ2-5	TRBV10-3	.	CATLANEQETQYF	TGTGCCACGCTAGCGAACGAACAAGAGACCCAGTACTTC
TRBD1	TRBJ2-7	TRBV4-2	.	CASSQDPQGAYEQYF	TGTGCCAGCAGCCAAGACCCGCAGGGGGCTTACGAGCAGTACTTC
TRBD2	TRBJ2-3	TRBV12-3/TRBV12-4	.	CASRPGGPVDTQYF	TGTGCCAGCAGGCCGGGGGGGCCCGTAGATACGCAGTATTTT
.	TRBJ2-6	TRBV2	.	CASSEGPHSGANVLTF	TGTGCCAGCAGTGAGGGGCCACACTCTGGGGCCAACGTCCTGACTTTC
TRBD2	TRBJ2-1	TRBV29-1	.	CSVQRGLAGGEQFF	TGCAGCGTTCAAAGGGGACTAGCGGGAGGCGAGCAGTTCTTC
.	TRBJ1-2	TRBV19	.	CASSIQFLNYGYTF	TGTGCCAGTAGTATCCAATTCTTAAACTATGGCTACACCTTC
.	TRBJ2-1	TRBV6-5	.	CASSYSPNSNEQFF	TGTGCCAGCAGTTATTCCCCAAACTCCAATGAGCAGTTCTTC
TRBD1	TRBJ1-1	TRBV29-1	few	CSGDRGTEAFF	TGCAGCGGGGACAGGGGAACTGAAGCTTTCTTT
TRBD2	TRBJ2-7	TRBV5-1	.	CASSHGTSEAYEQYF	TGCGCCAGCAGTCACGGGACTAGCGAGGCCTACGAGCAGTACTTC
.	TRBJ2-4	TRBV2	.	CASSERVSLHIQYF	TGTGCCAGCAGTGAAAGGGTTAGCCTCCACATTCAGTACTTC
.	TRBJ2-5	TRBV24-1	.	CATSDPVETQYF	TGTGCCACCAGTGACCCCGTAGAGACCCAGTACTTC
.	TRBJ2-5	TRBV7-2	.	CASSSALGVGSETQYF	TGTGCCAGCAGCTCAGCCTTAGGTGTGGGGTCGGAGACCCAGTACTTC
TRBD2	TRBJ2-3	TRBV10-2	.	CASSDRLAGSTDTQYF	TGCGCCAGCAGTGACAGACTAGCGGGTAGCACAGATACGCAGTATTTT
.	TRBJ2-5	TRBV11-2	.	CASTPRGGTATQYF	TGTGCCAGCACACCAAGGGGCGGGACGGCGACCCAGTACTTC
.	TRBJ1-2	TRBV20-1	.	CSASVGGIGYTF	TGCAGTGCTAGTGTCGGGGGCATTGGCTACACCTTC
.	TRBJ2-7	TRBV29-1	once	CSARRGYF	TGCAGCGCTCGGAGAGGGTACTTC
.	TRBJ2-1	TRBV11-2	.	CASSLEPGAYNEQFF	TGTGCCAGCAGCTTAGAACCGGGGGCCTACAATGAGCAGTTCTTC
.	TRBJ2-5	TRBV29-1	once	CSVEATVQETQYF	TGCAGCGTTGAAGCCACGGTCCAAGAGACCCAGTACTTC
.	TRBJ1-2	TRBV9	.	CASSVADNYGYTF	TGTGCCAGCAGCGTAGCAGATAACTATGGCTACACCTTC
.	TRBJ2-6	TRBV20-1	.	CSATRQRVGGANVLTF	TGCAGTGCGACTCGTCAGCGGGTGGGAGGGGCCAACGTCCTGACTTTC
.	TRBJ2-5	TRBV3-1	.	CASSQGGAQETQYF	TGTGCCAGCAGCCAAGGCGGGGCCCAAGAGACCCAGTACTTC
.	TRBJ1-6	TRBV3-1	.	CASSQSRDSPLHF	TGTGCCAGCAGCCAGAGCAGGGATTCACCCCTCCACTTT
.	TRBJ2-5	TRBV29-1	.	CSVDRDIQETQYF	TGCAGCGTAGACAGAGATATCCAAGAGACCCAGTACTTC
.	TRBJ1-2	TRBV7-9	once	CASSFAGTNYGYTF	TGTGCCAGCAGCTTTGCCGGGACTAACTATGGCTACACCTTC
.	TRBJ2-1	TRBV20-1	.	CSARRASSYNEQFF	TGCAGTGCTCGCAGGGCGAGCTCCTACAATGAGCAGTTCTTC
.	TRBJ1-1	TRBV3-1	.	CASSQLSGTEAFF	TGTGCCAGCAGCCAACTTTCGGGTACTGAAGCTTTCTTT
TRBD1	TRBJ1-1	TRBV20-1	.	CSAISPGQRTQAFF	TGCAGTGCGATCTCCCCGGGACAGAGGACCCAAGCTTTCTTT